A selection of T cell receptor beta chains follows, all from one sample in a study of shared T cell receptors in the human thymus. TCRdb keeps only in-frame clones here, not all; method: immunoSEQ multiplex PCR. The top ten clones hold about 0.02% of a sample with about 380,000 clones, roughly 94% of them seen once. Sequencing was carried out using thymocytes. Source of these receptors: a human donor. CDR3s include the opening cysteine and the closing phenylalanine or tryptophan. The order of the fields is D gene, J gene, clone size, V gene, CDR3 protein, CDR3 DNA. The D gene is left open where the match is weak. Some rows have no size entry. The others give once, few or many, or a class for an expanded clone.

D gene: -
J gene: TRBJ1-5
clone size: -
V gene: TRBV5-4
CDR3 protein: CASSNRTDNQPQHF
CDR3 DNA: TGTGCCAGCAGCAACAGGACAGACAATCAGCCCCAGCATTTT

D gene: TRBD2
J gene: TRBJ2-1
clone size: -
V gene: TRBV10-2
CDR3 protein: CASSPDRTSSYNEQFF
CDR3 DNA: TGCGCCAGCAGCCCGGACCGGACTAGCTCCTACAATGAGCAGTTCTTC

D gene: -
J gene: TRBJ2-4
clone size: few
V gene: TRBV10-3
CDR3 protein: CAISESGAKNIQYF
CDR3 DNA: TGTGCCATCAGTGAGTCAGGGGCCAAAAACATTCAGTACTTC

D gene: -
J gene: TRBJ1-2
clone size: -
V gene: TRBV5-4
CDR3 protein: CASSLKGSYGYTF
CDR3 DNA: TGTGCCAGCAGCTTAAAAGGGTCCTATGGCTACACCTTC

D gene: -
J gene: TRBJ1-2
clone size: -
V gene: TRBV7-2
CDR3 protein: CASSLSYGYTF
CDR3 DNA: TGTGCCAGCAGCTTAAGTTATGGCTACACCTTC

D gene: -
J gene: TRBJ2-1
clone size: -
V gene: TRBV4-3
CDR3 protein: CASSQGDTDNEQFF
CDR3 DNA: TGCGCCAGCAGCCAAGGGGACACCGACAATGAGCAGTTCTTC

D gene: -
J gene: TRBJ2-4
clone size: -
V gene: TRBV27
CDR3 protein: CASSSPTKNIQYF
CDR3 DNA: TGTGCCAGCAGCTCCCCAACCAAAAACATTCAGTACTTC

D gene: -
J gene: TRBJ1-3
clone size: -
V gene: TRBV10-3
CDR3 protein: CAISGFLRRTIYF
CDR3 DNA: TGTGCCATCAGTGGGTTCCTGAGGCGCACCATATATTTT

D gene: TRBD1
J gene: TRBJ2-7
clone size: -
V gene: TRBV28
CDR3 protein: CASQDRGPLEQYF
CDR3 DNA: TGTGCCAGCCAGGACAGGGGGCCCCTCGAGCAGTACTTC

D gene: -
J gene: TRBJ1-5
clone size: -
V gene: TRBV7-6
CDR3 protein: CASSQSKGQPQHF
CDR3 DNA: TGTGCCAGCAGCCAATCAAAGGGGCAGCCCCAGCATTTT

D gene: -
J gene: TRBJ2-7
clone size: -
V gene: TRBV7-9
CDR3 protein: CASTSSLVLAGTYEQYF
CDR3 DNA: TGTGCCAGCACCTCCTCTCTCGTTTTGGCGGGGACCTACGAGCAGTACTTC

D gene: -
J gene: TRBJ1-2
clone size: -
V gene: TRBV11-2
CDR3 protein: CASSSSGGSGPDYGYTF
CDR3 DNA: TGTGCCAGCAGCTCCTCAGGAGGATCGGGTCCCGACTATGGCTACACCTTC

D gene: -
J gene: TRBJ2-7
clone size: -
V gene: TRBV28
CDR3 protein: CASSGHFPYEQYF
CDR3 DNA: TGTGCCAGCTCCGGACATTTTCCCTACGAGCAGTACTTC

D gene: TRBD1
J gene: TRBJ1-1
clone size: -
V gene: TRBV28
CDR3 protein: CASSSKEDRIAVRTEAFF
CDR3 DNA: TGTGCCAGCAGTTCCAAGGAGGACAGGATCGCGGTCCGGACTGAAGCTTTCTTT

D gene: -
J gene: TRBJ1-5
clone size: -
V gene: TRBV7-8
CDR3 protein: CASSLALDQPQHF
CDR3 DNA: TGTGCCAGCAGCTTAGCGTTGGATCAGCCCCAGCATTTT